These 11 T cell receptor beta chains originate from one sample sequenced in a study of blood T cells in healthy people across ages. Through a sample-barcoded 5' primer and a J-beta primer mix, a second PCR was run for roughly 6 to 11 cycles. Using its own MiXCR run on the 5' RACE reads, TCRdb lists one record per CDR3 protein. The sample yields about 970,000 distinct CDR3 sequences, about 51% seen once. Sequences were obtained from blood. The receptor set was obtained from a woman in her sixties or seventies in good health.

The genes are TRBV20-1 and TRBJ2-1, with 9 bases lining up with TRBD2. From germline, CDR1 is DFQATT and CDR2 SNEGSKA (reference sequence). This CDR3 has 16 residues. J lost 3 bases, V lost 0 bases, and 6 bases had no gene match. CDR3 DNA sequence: TGCAGTGCTAGAGAGATAGCGGGAGTTGGCTACAATGAGCAGTTCTTC. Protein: CSAREIAGVGYNEQFF.

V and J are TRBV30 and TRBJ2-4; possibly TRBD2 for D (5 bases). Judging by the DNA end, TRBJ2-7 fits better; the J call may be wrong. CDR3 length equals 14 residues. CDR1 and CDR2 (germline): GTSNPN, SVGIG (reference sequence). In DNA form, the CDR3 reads TGTGCCTGGAGTCCCATGACTACCACCTACGAGCAGTACTTC. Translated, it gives CAWSPMTTTYEQYF.

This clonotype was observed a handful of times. CDR3 region: CAISETGGRETQYF. The CDR3 DNA reads TGTGCCATCAGTGAAACTGGGGGGCGTGAGACCCAGTACTTC. The chain is built from TRBV10-3 and TRBJ2-5; D is possibly TRBD1 or TRBD2 (6 bases each). Germline CDR1 reads ENHRY; CDR2 reads SYGVKD. Trimming took off 3 bases at V and 5 bases at J, with 13 bases between the two ends. This CDR3 is 14 amino acids long.

CDR3 residues: CASHRGSSSYNEQFF. CDR3 nucleotide sequence: TGTGCCAGCCACAGAGGTTCAAGCTCCTACAATGAGCAGTTCTTC. The chain combines TRBV13 with TRBJ2-1; D gene unclear. The CDR3 extends over 15 amino acids. Trimming stripped 8 bases from V and 0 bases from J, with 14 bases between. CDR1 and CDR2 from the germline V gene are PRHDT and FYEKMQ (reference sequence).

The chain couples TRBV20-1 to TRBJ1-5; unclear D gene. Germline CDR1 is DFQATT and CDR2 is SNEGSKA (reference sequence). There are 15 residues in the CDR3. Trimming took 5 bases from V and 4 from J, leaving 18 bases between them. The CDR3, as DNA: TGCAGTGCTGGACCCCCTCCGGGGTCTAATCAGCCCCAGCATTTT. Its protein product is CSAGPPPGSNQPQHF.

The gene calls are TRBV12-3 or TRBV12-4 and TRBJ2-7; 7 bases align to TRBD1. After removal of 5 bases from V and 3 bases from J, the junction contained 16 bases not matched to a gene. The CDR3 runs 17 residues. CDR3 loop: CASSPQSRDRASYEQYF. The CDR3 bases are TGTGCCAGCAGTCCGCAATCCCGCGACAGGGCAAGCTACGAGCAGTACTTC.

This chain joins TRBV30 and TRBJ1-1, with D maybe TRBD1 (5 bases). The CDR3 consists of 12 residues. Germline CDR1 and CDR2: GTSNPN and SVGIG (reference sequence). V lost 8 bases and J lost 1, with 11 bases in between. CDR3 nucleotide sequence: TGTGCCCATGGAAGGGGGAACACTGAAGCTTTCTTT. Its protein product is CAHGRGNTEAFF.

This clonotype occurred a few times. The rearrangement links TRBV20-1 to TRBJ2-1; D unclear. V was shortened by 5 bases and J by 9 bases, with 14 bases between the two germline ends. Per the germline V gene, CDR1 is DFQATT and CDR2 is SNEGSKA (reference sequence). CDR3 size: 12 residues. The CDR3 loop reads CSAQSPRAEQFF. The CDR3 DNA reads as TGCAGTGCTCAGAGCCCTAGGGCTGAGCAGTTCTTC.

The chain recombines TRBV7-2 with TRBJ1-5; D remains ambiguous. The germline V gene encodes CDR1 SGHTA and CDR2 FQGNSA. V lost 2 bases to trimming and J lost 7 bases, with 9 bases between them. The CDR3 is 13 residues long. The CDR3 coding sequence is TGTGCCAGCAGCTTATCGGGTCAACAGCCCCAGCATTTT. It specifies CASSLSGQQPQHF.

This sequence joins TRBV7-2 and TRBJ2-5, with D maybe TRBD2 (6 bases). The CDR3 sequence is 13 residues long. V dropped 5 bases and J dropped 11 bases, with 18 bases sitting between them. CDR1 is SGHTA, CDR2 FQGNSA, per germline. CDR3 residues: CASSLAGPPEQYF. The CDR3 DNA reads TGTGCCAGCAGCCTCGCGGGACCGCCGGAGCAGTACTTC. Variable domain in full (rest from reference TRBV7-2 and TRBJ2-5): GAGVSQSPSNKVTEKGKDVELRCDPISGHTALYWYRQSLGQGLEFLIYFQGNSAPDKSGLPSDRFSAERTGGSVSTLTIQRTQQEDSAVYLCASSLAGPPEQYFGPGTRLLVL.

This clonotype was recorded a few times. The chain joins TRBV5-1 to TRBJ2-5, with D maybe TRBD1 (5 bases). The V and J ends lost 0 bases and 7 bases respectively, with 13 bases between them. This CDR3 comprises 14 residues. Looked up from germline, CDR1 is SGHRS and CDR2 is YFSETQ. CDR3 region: CASSLEFLQGTQYF. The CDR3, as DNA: TGCGCCAGCAGCTTGGAGTTCCTGCAGGGGACCCAGTACTTC.